What follows describes a single T cell receptor beta chain. The antigen remains unidentified. The source of the sample is a study of PD-1 blockade in classical Hodgkin lymphoma. Across the study: Nivolumab was given intravenously to patients at 3 mg/kg every 2 weeks.

Every one of the patients relapsed after autologous stem cell transplantation (brentuximab vedotin exposure was variable). Researchers pulled CD8+ T cells out of thawed PBMCs using magnetic negative selection. Using immunoSEQ multiplex PCR, the repertoire was profiled, and TCRdb retains in-frame clones only, with some absent. The table lists around 13,000 clones, 79% of them singletons. Trimming cost V 10 bases and J 0 bases, with 12 bases left between them. Germline V gene lookup returns CDR1 MNHEY and CDR2 SMNVEV (reference sequence). The CDR3 contains 13 residues. Study results and limitations: Possibly reflecting disease activity or prior therapy, repertoire differences have causes that remain undefined. The CD4+ diversity rise by C4D1 was clearest in complete responders. Newly diagnosed patients had diversity similar to the baseline diversity of complete responders.

This specimen was CD8+ T cells from blood, taken at baseline. The receptor was isolated from a human donor with classical Hodgkin lymphoma. This chain joins TRBV27 and TRBJ1-2, with D possibly TRBD1 on 6 matching bases. CDR3 coding DNA: TGTGCCAACCAGGGGTTTGCTAACTATGGCTACACCTTC. Its translation: CANQGFANYGYTF.